What follows are 13 T cell receptor beta chains derived from one specimen sequenced in a study of read filtering for tumor transcriptome and immune sequencing. Molecular barcoded adaptors covering alpha/delta and beta/gamma chains were used on roughly 400 ng RNA. From the reads, TCRdb called clonotypes with MiXCR, one entry per CDR3 protein. Of 62,000 or so distinct CDR3 sequences in the sample, around 14% are singletons; the top ten hold 40% to 55%. Input material: a population of CD138-negative cells sorted from bone marrow. The source is a donor at least 40 years old with multiple myeloma.

This sequence joins TRBV29-1 and TRBJ2-1; D may correspond to TRBD1 or TRBD2 (5 bases each). The CDR3 loop spans 14 amino acids. Trimming pared 6 bases from V and 3 bases from J, leaving 15 bases between. Germline values: CDR1 SQVTM, CDR2 ANQGSEA. The DNA for the CDR3 is TGCAGCGTCCGGGCAGGGACCCTCTACAATGAGCAGTTCTTC. Its translation: CSVRAGTLYNEQFF.

This clonotype has a count of ten or more. This chain links TRBV7-2 with TRBJ2-1; D not certain. The CDR3 spans 13 residues. V was cut by 2 bases and J by 5 bases, with 7 bases left in between. Germline V gives CDR1 SGHTA, CDR2 FQGNSA. CDR3 bases: TGTGCCAGCAGCTTATCCGAGGACAATGAGCAGTTCTTC. It encodes CASSLSEDNEQFF.

The chain couples TRBV7-9 to TRBJ2-6, with TRBD2 identical over 8 bases. The germline CDR1 and CDR2 sequences are SEHNR and FQNEAQ (reference sequence). The CDR3 covers 17 residues. V lost 4 bases and J lost 2; bases outside the gene matches: 7. In DNA form, the CDR3 reads TGTGCCAGCAGCTCTCCAGCGGGAGAGGCTGGGGCCAACGTCCTGACTTTC. It is translated as CASSSPAGEAGANVLTF.

This clonotype was seen repeatedly, ten times or more. The chain uses TRBV7-2 and TRBJ2-3, with D possibly being TRBD2 (7 bases). The CDR3 sequence is 16 residues long. V lost 4 bases to trimming and J lost 1 base, with 15 bases between them. Germline CDR1 and CDR2: SGHTA and FQGNSA. The CDR3 loop is CASSSSRGGRTDTQYF. The CDR3 nucleotides read TGTGCCAGCAGCTCGTCTCGCGGGGGCCGCACAGATACGCAGTATTTT.

This clonotype was detected many times. The chain recombines TRBV29-1 with TRBJ2-1; possible D gene TRBD2, 6 bases. V was shortened by 1 base and J by 7 bases, with 8 bases between the two germline ends. Germline CDR1 and CDR2: SQVTM and ANQGSEA. The CDR3 loop spans 12 amino acids. CDR3 loop: CSVEVAGNEQFF. In DNA, the CDR3 is TGCAGCGTTGAAGTCGCGGGGAATGAGCAGTTCTTC.

The chain employs TRBV27 and TRBJ2-1; 8 bases fit TRBD2. CDR3 length: 16 amino acids. Losses at the gene ends were 0 bases for V and 6 bases for J; bases not matched to a gene: 7. Looked up from germline, CDR1 is MNHEY and CDR2 is SMNVEV (reference sequence). CDR3 loop: CASSLSGGLVANEQFF. The CDR3 DNA is TGTGCCAGCAGTTTATCTGGGGGACTAGTAGCCAATGAGCAGTTCTTC.

This clonotype was picked up many times. This rearrangement joins TRBV20-1 to TRBJ2-7; tentatively, D is TRBD1 (5 bases). This CDR3 spans 12 amino acids. Between the trimmed V and J ends, which lost 3 bases and 3 bases, there was a span of 9 bases. Germline V gives CDR1 DFQATT, CDR2 SNEGSKA (reference sequence). Here the CDR3 DNA reads TGCAGTGCTAGGTCTCAGGGCTACGAGCAGTACTTC. Residues: CSARSQGYEQYF.

The V gene is TRBV30, the J gene TRBJ2-7, with TRBD1 identical over 11 bases. V was clipped by 2 bases and J by 1 base; unmatched bases: 4. Germline lookup yields CDR1 GTSNPN and CDR2 SVGIG (reference sequence). This CDR3 is built from 15 residues. CDR3 DNA: TGTGCCTGGAGTTTGGGACAGGGGGGTTCCTACGAGCAGTACTTC. Protein: CAWSLGQGGSYEQYF.

As to this clonotype: A read error may produce the germline difference seen at one junction end. The chain links TRBV20-1 to TRBJ2-1; D gene uncertain. CDR3 length: 11 residues. Germline CDR1 is DFQATT and CDR2 is SNEGSKA (reference sequence). The CDR3 loop reads CSARGYNEQLF. For the CDR3, the DNA is TGCAGTGCTAGGGGGTACAATGAGCAGCTCTTC.

This clonotype was detected many times. This sequence joins TRBV12-5 and TRBJ2-5; a possible D gene is TRBD2 (7 bases). This CDR3 region has 15 residues. The V gene's germline CDR1 is LGHNT and CDR2 FRNRAP. The V end was cut by 7 bases, the J end by 2 bases, with 17 bases between. CDR3 sequence reads: CASAPPGGRQETQYF. The CDR3 DNA follows: TGTGCTAGTGCCCCCCCCGGGGGGCGACAAGAGACCCAGTACTTC.

The rearrangement links TRBV11-2 to TRBJ2-1; no firm D call. Trimming left V 5 bases short and J 10 bases short, with 21 bases between. The length of the CDR3 is 15 residues. Per germline, CDR1 SGHAT and CDR2 FQNNGV. The CDR3 bases are TGTGCCAGCAGCCCTCAACGGTCAGGCGGCCACGAGCAGTTCTTC. Protein product: CASSPQRSGGHEQFF.

The table lists this clonotype with a few counts. The V and J genes are TRBV12-3 or TRBV12-4 and TRBJ2-1; a possible D gene is TRBD2 (5 bases). This CDR3 contains 13 residues. V was trimmed by 5 bases and J by 6 bases, leaving 11 bases between them. CDR3 residues: CASSPKLGNEQFF. The DNA for the CDR3 is TGTGCCAGCAGTCCTAAACTAGGCAATGAGCAGTTCTTC.

This clonotype has a count of ten or more. The chain uses TRBV10-1 and TRBJ2-1; TRBD1 or TRBD2 may be the D gene (5 bases each). CDR1 and CDR2 (germline): WNHNN, SYGVQD (reference sequence). The ends were cut back, 7 bases at V and 7 bases at J, with 11 bases in the middle. This CDR3 contains 12 residues. The CDR3 loop reads CASNHGGNEQFF. DNA of the CDR3: TGCGCCAGCAACCATGGGGGTAATGAGCAGTTCTTC.